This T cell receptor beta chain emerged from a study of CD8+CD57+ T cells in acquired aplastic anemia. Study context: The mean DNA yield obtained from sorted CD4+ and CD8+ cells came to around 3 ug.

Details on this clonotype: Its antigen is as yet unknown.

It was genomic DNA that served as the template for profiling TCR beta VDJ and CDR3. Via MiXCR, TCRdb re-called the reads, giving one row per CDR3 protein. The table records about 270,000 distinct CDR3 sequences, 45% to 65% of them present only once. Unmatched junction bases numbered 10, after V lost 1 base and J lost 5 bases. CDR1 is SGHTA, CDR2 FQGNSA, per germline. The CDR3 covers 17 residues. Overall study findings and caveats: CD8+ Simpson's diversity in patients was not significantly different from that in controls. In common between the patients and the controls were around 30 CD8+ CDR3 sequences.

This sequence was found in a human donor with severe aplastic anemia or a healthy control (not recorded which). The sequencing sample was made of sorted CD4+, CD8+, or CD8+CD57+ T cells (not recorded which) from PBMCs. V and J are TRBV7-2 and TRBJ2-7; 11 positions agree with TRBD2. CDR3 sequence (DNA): TGTGCCAGCAGCTTAGGTCGTCGACTAGCGGGGATACACGAGCAGTACTTC. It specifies CASSLGRRLAGIHEQYF.